The clone carrying this T cell receptor (beta chain) was observed a few times. Its antigen is as yet unknown. When ophthalmopathy did not progress within 18 months, Graves' hyperthyroidism was considered stable. Diagnosis rested on symptoms, serum thyroxine and TRAb, thyroid ultrasound, and orbital computed tomography. The PBMCs studied were ones that came from about 9.9 ml fresh peripheral blood. These data originate in a study of T cells in Graves' hyperthyroidism and ophthalmopathy. Study-wide results and caveats: A model of 13 V-J pairs discriminated ophthalmopathy from stable hyperthyroidism.

With V trimmed by 6 bases and J by 9 bases, 12 bases remained unmatched. CDR3 length: 15 amino acids. Per the germline V gene, CDR1 is LNHNV and CDR2 is YYDKDF (reference sequence). Amplification of TCR beta CDR3 regions was performed using RNA transcripts as template. First-round RT-PCR targeting the TCR CDR3 was performed with the HTBI primer set. MiXCR was run by TCRdb on the multiplex PCR reads, yielding one entry per CDR3 protein. Among a few hundred thousand distinct CDR3 sequences listed, roughly an eighth were seen once. The sequence came from a young woman with Graves' hyperthyroidism. The chain has TRBV15 and TRBJ2-1, with 9 bases aligning to TRBD2. Specimen: blood. The CDR3 spells CATSLREGFRGEQFF. In nucleotides, the CDR3 is TGTGCCACCAGTTTGCGGGAGGGTTTTCGGGGTGAGCAGTTCTTC. Based on the CDR3 plus reference TRBV15 and TRBJ2-1, the full variable domain is DAMVIQNPRYQVTQFGKPVTLSCSQTLNHNVMYWYQQKSSQAPKLLFHYYDKDFNNEADTPDNFQSRRPNTSFCFLDIRSPGLGDTAMYLCATSLREGFRGEQFFGPGTRLTVL.